Shown below are 24 T cell receptor beta chains from a single sample sequenced in a study of T cells in Graves' hyperthyroidism and ophthalmopathy. RNA transcripts provided the source from which TCR beta CDR3 regions were amplified. First-round RT-PCR with HTBI primers amplified the TCR CDR3 region. Using its own MiXCR run on the multiplex PCR reads, TCRdb lists one record per CDR3 protein. Of 500,000 to 650,000 distinct CDR3 sequences listed, over 35% are singletons. The material sequenced was peripheral blood or thyroid tissue (not recorded which). The receptors come from an adult woman with Graves' disease, either hyperthyroidism or ophthalmopathy (not recorded which).

V is TRBV7-3 and J is TRBJ2-7, with D perhaps matching TRBD1 (5 bases). Deletions cut 5 bases from V and 7 bases from J, with 15 bases between. CDR1 and CDR2 (germline): SGHTA, FQGTGA. This CDR3 has 13 amino acids. The CDR3 region is CASSPQRAGEQYF. For the CDR3, the DNA is TGTGCCAGCAGCCCTCAACGGGCAGGGGAGCAGTACTTC.

The rearrangement links TRBV20-1 to TRBJ2-3, with D possibly being TRBD1 (6 bases). This CDR3 contains 14 residues. Germline V lookup: CDR1 DFQATT, CDR2 SNEGSKA (reference sequence). The V gene lost 6 bases and the J gene lost 4 bases, with 17 bases spanning the gap. CDR3 loop: CSARGPLGADTQYF. CDR3 sequence (DNA): TGCAGTGCCAGGGGACCCCTCGGAGCAGATACGCAGTATTTT.

Turning to this clonotype: At one of its ends the junction is not consistent with the germline gene, which may arise from a read error. The rearrangement links TRBV7-9 to TRBJ1-2; D remains ambiguous. The CDR3 is made up of 14 amino acids. From germline, CDR1 is SEHNR and CDR2 FQNEAQ (reference sequence). The CDR3 DNA sequence: TGCGCCAGCAGCCACATTGAGGGAGCTGATGGCTACACCTTC. It translates to CASSHIEGADGYTF.

V gene TRBV20-1 combines with J gene TRBJ2-7; a possible D gene is TRBD1 (6 bases). CDR1 and CDR2 (germline): DFQATT, SNEGSKA (reference sequence). CDR3 length: 14 amino acids. Trimming took off 0 bases at V and 3 bases at J, with 12 bases between the two ends. The CDR3 region is CSAREQGRLYEQYF. DNA of the CDR3: TGCAGTGCTAGAGAACAGGGCCGGCTCTACGAGCAGTACTTC.

The chain has TRBV20-1 and TRBJ1-4, with D possibly TRBD1 on 5 matching bases. The CDR3 extends over 14 amino acids. Germline-derived CDR1 and CDR2 are DFQATT and SNEGSKA (reference sequence). V was clipped by 6 bases and J by 4 bases, with 15 bases between them. CDR3 in DNA: TGCAGTGCACATACAGGAACCAATAATGAAAAACTGTTTTTT. This codes for CSAHTGTNNEKLFF.

The chain uses TRBV7-9 and TRBJ2-5; D ambiguous. Trimming removed 6 bases at V and 5 bases at J, with 4 bases between. CDR3 length: 10 residues. Germline values: CDR1 SEHNR, CDR2 FQNEAQ (reference sequence). CDR3: CASRRETQYF. DNA of the CDR3: TGTGCCAGCAGACGCGAGACCCAGTACTTC.

This rearrangement joins TRBV11-2 to TRBJ1-6; D remains ambiguous. The CDR3 extends over 15 amino acids. Germline V lookup: CDR1 SGHAT, CDR2 FQNNGV. Trimming took 4 bases from V and 0 from J, leaving 7 bases between them. CDR3 residues: CASSYGDSYNSPLHF. The CDR3 nucleotides read TGTGCCAGCAGCTACGGGGACTCCTATAATTCACCCCTCCACTTT.

This clonotype was counted a few times. V and J are TRBV10-3 and TRBJ2-7; 7 nucleotides line up with TRBD2. Losses at the gene ends were 10 bases for V and 11 bases for J; bases not matched to a gene: 11. Germline loops: CDR1 ENHRY, CDR2 SYGVKD. This CDR3 region has 11 residues. CDR3 loop: CASIGISGEYF. CDR3 nucleotides: TGTGCCAGCATCGGTATAAGCGGGGAGTACTTC.

The chain has TRBV6-6 and TRBJ2-2; D is unclear. The CDR3 is 15 residues long. The germline V gene encodes CDR1 MNHNY and CDR2 SVGAGI (reference sequence). V shed 0 bases and J shed 4 bases, with 9 bases lying between them. The CDR3 loop is CASSYSKAATGELFF. The CDR3 DNA is TGTGCCAGCAGTTACTCGAAGGCTGCCACCGGGGAGCTGTTTTTT.

This rearrangement joins TRBV12-3 or TRBV12-4 to TRBJ1-2; D is unresolved. CDR3 length equals 14 residues. Trimming cost V 1 base and J 7 bases, with 13 bases left between them. The CDR3, as DNA: TGTGCCAGCAGTTTAGGCGGTCTCCACTCTGGCTACACCTTC. Protein product: CASSLGGLHSGYTF.

The chain links TRBV6-5 to TRBJ2-7; TRBD1 might be the D (6 bases). This CDR3 region has 16 residues. Trimming cost V 0 bases and J 3 bases, with 15 bases left between them. Germline V gives CDR1 MNHEY, CDR2 SVGAGI. The CDR3 nucleotides read TGTGCCAGCAGTTACTCGGGGACATATCCTCTCTACGAGCAGTACTTC. Its protein product is CASSYSGTYPLYEQYF.

Only one count was recorded for this clonotype. V is TRBV20-1 and J is TRBJ1-2; 7 bases match TRBD1. CDR1 is DFQATT and CDR2 is SNEGSKA in the germline V gene (reference sequence). There are 15 residues in the CDR3. Losses at the gene ends were 3 bases for V and 1 base for J; bases not matched to a gene: 8. This CDR3 reads CSARETGRGNYGYTF. CDR3 DNA: TGCAGTGCTAGGGAGACAGGGAGGGGTAACTATGGCTACACCTTC.

This clonotype was seen at least ten times. The V gene is TRBV19, the J gene TRBJ1-5; D gene uncertain. This CDR3 has 13 amino acids. Germline CDR1 is LNHDA and CDR2 is SQIVND (reference sequence). The V end was cut by 9 bases, the J end by 2 bases, with 11 bases between. The CDR3 nucleotides are TGTGCCAGCACCGGGATCCGCAATCAGCCCCAGCATTTT. Translation: CASTGIRNQPQHF.

CDR3 amino acids: CASSRQGVGTGELFF. The CDR3 region has the DNA TGTGCCAGCAGTCGACAGGGCGTAGGGACCGGGGAGCTGTTTTTT. The chain employs TRBV2 and TRBJ2-2; 7 bases match TRBD1. Germline CDR1 is SNHLY and CDR2 is FYNNEI. Trimming cost V 5 bases and J 5 bases; bases outside gene matches: 8. The CDR3 loop spans 15 amino acids.

This clonotype was found many times. The V call is TRBV25-1, the J call TRBJ2-2; TRBD2 matches 10 bases. Unmatched junction bases numbered 12, after V lost 7 bases and J lost 7 bases. This CDR3 spans 16 amino acids. Per germline, CDR1 MGHDK and CDR2 SYGVNS. The CDR3 sequence: CASTPLGSGRIGELFF. In DNA form, the CDR3 reads TGTGCCAGCACCCCGTTGGGTAGCGGGAGGATCGGGGAGCTGTTTTTT.

The chain recombines TRBV20-1 with TRBJ1-1; TRBD1 agrees at 8 bases. The length of the CDR3 is 14 residues. Unmatched junction bases numbered 11, after V lost 4 bases and J lost 7 bases. From germline, CDR1 is DFQATT and CDR2 SNEGSKA (reference sequence). DNA for the CDR3: TGCAGTGCTAAACAGGGGGGGGCGCCAGTTGAAGCTTTCTTT. Translation gives CSAKQGGAPVEAFF.

This clonotype was seen at least ten times. The gene calls are TRBV24-1 and TRBJ1-2, with 7 bases fitting TRBD1. This CDR3 region has 14 residues. V lost 2 bases, J lost 6 bases, and 5 bases stayed unmatched. The V gene's germline CDR1 is KGHDR and CDR2 SFDVKD. The CDR3 sequence: CATSDSTGLNGYTF. The CDR3 coding sequence is TGTGCCACCAGTGATTCGACAGGGTTGAATGGCTACACCTTC.

This clonotype was seen at least ten times. The rearrangement joins TRBV27 to TRBJ1-5, with a possible D match to TRBD1 (5 bases). The CDR3 sequence is 15 residues long. V dropped 8 bases and J dropped 6 bases, with 20 bases sitting between them. The germline gives CDR1 MNHEY, CDR2 SMNVEV (reference sequence). The CDR3 sequence: CASASSGAGIQPQHF. CDR3 DNA: TGTGCCAGCGCGTCGAGTGGGGCAGGGATTCAGCCCCAGCATTTT.

Many counts were recorded for this clonotype. J is TRBJ2-2 and V is TRBV20-1; no clear D gene. V lost 0 bases to trimming and J lost 2 bases, with 13 bases between them. The CDR3 length is 16 residues. Germline V gene lookup returns CDR1 DFQATT and CDR2 SNEGSKA (reference sequence). The CDR3 protein is CSARDCWPLNTGELFF. In nucleotides, the CDR3 is TGCAGTGCTAGAGATTGCTGGCCACTTAACACCGGGGAGCTGTTTTTT.

The CDR3 region is CASIARSTAVRGYTF. DNA of the CDR3: TGTGCCAGCATAGCCAGGTCAACTGCGGTGCGGGGCTACACCTTC. The V and J genes are TRBV7-9 and TRBJ1-2, with D unclear. Germline CDR1 is SEHNR and CDR2 is FQNEAQ (reference sequence). V lost 7 bases and J lost 8, with 23 bases in between. The CDR3 runs to 15 residues.

V gene TRBV19 combines with J gene TRBJ1-1; the D gene is possibly TRBD1 (5 bases). Trimming took 10 bases from V and 4 from J, leaving 13 bases between them. The CDR3 is made up of 12 amino acids. Germline CDR1 and CDR2: LNHDA and SQIVND (reference sequence). CDR3 coding DNA: TGTGCCACCGGGACCCGGGGCACTGAAGCTTTCTTT. It encodes CATGTRGTEAFF. Full variable domain (remainder filled in from reference TRBV19 and TRBJ1-1): DGGITQSPKYLFRKEGQNVTLSCEQNLNHDAMYWYRQDPGQGLRLIYYSQIVNDFQKGDIAEGYSVSREKKESFPLTVTSAQKNPTAFYLCATGTRGTEAFFGQGTRLTVV.

This sequence joins TRBV25-1 and TRBJ2-5; no firm D call. The germline gives CDR1 MGHDK, CDR2 SYGVNS. This CDR3 contains 14 residues. The ends were cut back, 2 bases at V and 1 base at J, with 8 bases in the middle. The CDR3 nucleotides are TGTGCCAGCAGTGAACCACTACGCCAAGAGACCCAGTACTTC. It encodes CASSEPLRQETQYF.

The chain recombines TRBV29-1 with TRBJ1-2, with 10 bases that match TRBD1. Looked up from germline, CDR1 is SQVTM and CDR2 is ANQGSEA. This CDR3 contains 14 residues. The ends lost 8 bases at V and 2 bases at J; junction bases unmatched: 8. CDR3 amino acids: CSRGTGVFNYGYTF. CDR3 sequence (DNA): TGCAGCCGCGGGACAGGGGTTTTCAACTATGGCTACACCTTC.

The rearrangement joins TRBV28 to TRBJ1-2; weak D call: TRBD1 (5 bases). This CDR3 comprises 12 residues. Germline values: CDR1 MDHEN, CDR2 SYDVKM. Deletions cut 6 bases from V and 8 bases from J, with 13 bases between. The chain's CDR3 is CASSLTGGGYTF. The CDR3 bases are TGTGCCAGCAGCTTAACAGGTGGCGGCTACACCTTC.